This TCR beta chain derives from a study of cytomegalovirus exposure and HLA in healthy donors (dated by TCRdb to about 2017). Background on the whole study: An earlier analysis of some 500 of the donors reported 250 to 300 Gb of sequence data and 117 million unique TCR beta sequences from some 180 million T cells. Rather than using new phenotypic data, the later analysis identified candidate immune exposures from TCR beta sequences and from how often those sequences occurred across donors. An early release covering approximately 600 HLA-typed donors comprised about 320 gigabases of sequencing data and around 85 million unique TCR sequences. Donor age, sex, ethnicity and CMV serostatus were compiled alongside the repertoire data. Among around 400 genotyped donors of the cohort, an average of around 220,000 unique TCR beta nucleotide sequences was sequenced per donor, of which about 18% were non-productive. To study patterns of TCR occurrence, a later analysis re-analyzed previously published TCR beta repertoires from more than 550 donors and added high-resolution HLA genotyping. Using immunosequencing, the study profiled T cell repertoires from 550 to 750 subjects and related those repertoires to cytomegalovirus serostatus. An earlier analysis of roughly 580 of the donors used high-throughput TCR beta sequencing to judge whether each TCR beta V gene segment behaved as functional or pseudogenic. The number of donors typed differed by locus, with 629-630 for A, B, C, DRB1 and DQB1, roughly 520 for DQA1, nearly 610 for DPA1, and some 470 for DPB1. The study combined high-throughput TCR immunosequencing, statistical association of individual TCRs with disease status, and machine learning to predict cytomegalovirus infection status. The study was designed to test whether signatures of past pathogen exposure could be identified by cataloging public T cell receptors. Every repertoire in the discovery cohort had been generated on one and the same sequencing platform. Four or five DR-DQ haplotypes were handled as single units for association and clustering because linkage in the cohort was strong. Genome-wide SNP genotypes for about 55% of the roughly 670 donors were used in a later genetic analysis, which treated that subset as a discovery cohort. HLA typing included class I and class II loci at four-digit resolution. Of the approximately 370 genotyped donors, 75% to 85% were placed in the genetic ancestry cluster associated with self-reported Caucasian donors. Along with the approximately 620-subject first cohort, a separate validation cohort of over a hundred different subjects was used.

For this clone: The antigen this receptor binds is unknown. Nothing much larger sits one base from this clone, and base qualities are not available.

Inclusive of the bounding cysteine and phenylalanine, the CDR3 is 13 residues long. Only the CDR3 region is kept as DNA, spanning 39 bases read in frame from base 1. From the germline V gene, CDR1 is SGHRS and CDR2 is YFSETQ. V is cut by 1 base and J by 5 bases, and the space between the germline ends is 6 bases. Points the paper makes about the study in general: Because HLA typing was unavailable for some donors at each locus, only the typed subset was used in association tests. Most TCR sequences were observed very rarely across donors, whereas some public TCRs were present in many individuals. About 17 rarely observed V segments, including chromosome 9 orphons, were excluded from the earlier analysis of about 500 of the donors because counts were too low. Compared with equally common non-associated chains, HLA-associated TCR beta chains in a later analysis were more clonally expanded and had lower generation probabilities. An association between a missense DCLRE1C variant and V-gene and J-gene trimming of TCR beta chains was found in a later genetic analysis and replicated in an independent cohort. A later genetic analysis reported fewer N-insertions in productive TCRs among donors in an Asian-associated ancestry cluster than the roughly 700-donor mean. An earlier analysis of approximately 570 of the donors showed that most TCR beta V segments appeared in productive rearrangements either about 90% or about 30% of the time, which broadly matched IMGT annotations. Because the 87-base-pair reads could not distinguish some IMGT-functional V segments, including TRBV6-2 and TRBV6-3, those segments were excluded. A total of fewer than 200 TCR beta chains were listed by the study as associated with cytomegalovirus. Only TCR beta chains were sequenced in this cohort, and the absence of alpha or paired-chain data limited detectable features. CMV serostatus was the only immune exposure information available for the cohort. At a false discovery rate of 0.05, a later analysis linked about 17,000 TCR beta sequences to specific HLA alleles. A further reported finding was that TCR beta sequences accurately predicted the HLA-A and HLA-B alleles for most subjects in the first cohort. In a later analysis, TCR association rates were found to vary across HLA loci, with the most associated TCRs seen for DRB1 alleles and the fewest for HLA-C alleles. A few of the identified cytomegalovirus-associated TCR beta chains were confirmed in vitro to be specific for cytomegalovirus antigens. Linkage disequilibrium might explain the correlated functional status among segregating V segments, but an unknown experimental factor could not be ruled out. Assigning TCR associations to individual alleles was difficult when HLA alleles, especially DR and DQ, strongly co-occurred. The authors suggested that the approach could potentially be generalized to other disease states and immunological phenotypes. Presence/absence analyses assumed roughly uniform sequencing depth across donors, an assumption that may not hold. Cytomegalovirus status was reported to be diagnosed by the classifier with high specificity and sensitivity in both the original and validation cohorts. In a later analysis, most CMV-associated TCR beta chains were found to appear HLA-restricted, with HLA associations seemingly driven largely by CMV exposure. The sequencing pipeline was judged likely to have produced a cluster of highly shared sequence variants as a technical artifact. Several of the top co-occurrence clusters appeared to be linked to parvovirus B19, influenza, CMV and Epstein-Barr virus, according to a later analysis.

Library method: the immunoSEQ multiplex PCR assay. The multiplex PCR relied on a mix of 60 forward primers for TCR Vbeta segments and 13 reverse primers for TCR Jbeta segments. The CDR3 region of rearranged TCR beta genes was amplified from genomic DNA with a multiplex PCR assay. Amplified TCR beta libraries were sequenced as 87-base-pair reads on the Illumina HiSeq System. The original methods were these. In a later analysis, roughly 80 million unique TCR beta chains were counted across the roughly 670 repertoires, and roughly 10 million of these chains were shared by at least two donors. To remove PCR and sequencing errors, raw reads were error-corrected and collapsed into unique sequences using a nearest-neighbor algorithm that merged closely related sequences. CDR3 sequences were aligned to IMGT reference sequences to assign V, D and J gene segments. Each retained sequence needed at least a six-nucleotide match to both a V gene segment and a J gene segment. A rearrangement was called productive if the CDR3 had no stop codons and remained in frame with V and J, and every other rearrangement was called non-productive. Following IMGT convention, CDR3 was defined as the stretch from the second conserved V-encoded cysteine up to the conserved J-encoded phenylalanine. The earlier analysis of 587 of the donors excluded any sequence lacking an unambiguous match to a single V gene segment. An earlier analysis of fewer than 750 of the donors classified V segments as functional when productive rearrangements were above 56.7% and as segregating when the standard deviation between donors was above 5%. A statistical classification framework was built for diagnosing cytomegalovirus status from the catalog of TCR beta chain sequences. A later analysis assigned V and J genes by comparing TCR nucleotide sequences with IMGT/GENE-DB human TR gene sequences. Using the TCRdist pipeline, a later analysis assigned CDR3 sequences along with most-parsimonious VDJ recombination scenarios. In a later analysis, each TCR beta chain was defined by its CDR3 amino acid sequence together with its V-gene family, and reads lacking a unique V-gene family were excluded. A later analysis removed 550 to 650 highly shared, low-generation-probability nucleotide sequences to deal with suspected cross-contamination and a sequencing artifact. For each public chain, a later analysis derived a clonal expansion index from normalized ranks of inferred template counts within each repertoire. Generation probabilities in a later analysis came from a VDJ recombination model fitted to out-of-frame rearrangements, and those results were checked against IGoR. A later analysis scored TCR-TCR, TCR-HLA and TCR-CMV co-occurrence with hypergeometric tests, applying a repertoire-size bias correction to TCR pairs. To estimate false discovery rates, a later analysis permuted the HLA or CMV assignments 20 times. A later analysis grouped co-occurring TCRs with DBSCAN, adding TCRdist sequence similarity when clustering within HLA-allele-positive subsets. Co-occurrence clustering excluded repertoires with fewer than 30,000 or more than 120,000 public chains, plus five with anomalous nucleotide sharing. Sourced from immuneACCESS, this table was stored by TCRdb with only in-frame sequences that have V and J called. A share of the clones is absent; for the studies checked, an unresolved V gene accounts for under half, and the remainder has no known explanation. The V and J calls and clone size are taken from that table; D and trimming were inferred from the DNA. The sample table contains 100,000 to 150,000 clones; only one count was recorded for approximately 80% of them. Clones ranked in the top ten supply roughly 13% of the sample.

In total, roughly 670 healthy bone marrow donors made up the cohort. Cohort members were all nominally healthy when sampled, although unrecorded immune exposures were likely present. The donor was CMV seropositive and belonged to the group of 250 to 300 seropositive cohort members. A peripheral blood sample was collected from each donor, and TCR beta sequencing was performed on peripheral blood mononuclear cells. The Qiagen DNeasy Blood Extraction Kit was used to extract genomic DNA from the blood cell samples. The TCR was taken from a woman between 40 and 50 years old in good health and CMV-seropositive. Sequencing was performed on PBMCs. The chain links TRBV5-1 with TRBJ2-2; the D segment could be TRBD1, given 6 matching bases. The CDR3 protein is CASSLQGTGELFF. The nucleotide sequence is TGCGCCAGCAGCTTGCAGGGGACCGGGGAGCTGTTTTTT.